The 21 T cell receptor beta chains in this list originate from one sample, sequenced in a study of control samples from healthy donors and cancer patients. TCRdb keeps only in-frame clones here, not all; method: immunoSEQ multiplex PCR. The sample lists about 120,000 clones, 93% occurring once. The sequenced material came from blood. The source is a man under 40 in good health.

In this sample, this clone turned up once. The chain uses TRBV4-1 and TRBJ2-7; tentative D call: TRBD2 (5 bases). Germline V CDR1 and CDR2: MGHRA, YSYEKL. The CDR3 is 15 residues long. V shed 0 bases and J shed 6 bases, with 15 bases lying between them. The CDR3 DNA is TGCGCCAGCAGCCAAGACTATAGGGTACTAGGCGAGCAGTACGTC. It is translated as CASSQDYRVLGEQYV.

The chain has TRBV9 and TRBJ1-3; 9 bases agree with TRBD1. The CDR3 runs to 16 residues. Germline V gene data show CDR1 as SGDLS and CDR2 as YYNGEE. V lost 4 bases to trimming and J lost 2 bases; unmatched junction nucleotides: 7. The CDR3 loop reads CASSLRQGVTGNTIYF. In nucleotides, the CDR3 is TGTGCCAGCAGCTTGAGACAGGGGGTAACTGGAAACACCATATATTTT.

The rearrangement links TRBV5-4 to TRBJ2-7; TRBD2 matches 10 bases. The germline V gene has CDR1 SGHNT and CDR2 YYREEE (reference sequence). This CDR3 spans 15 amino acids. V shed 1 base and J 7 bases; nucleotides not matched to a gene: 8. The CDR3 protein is CASSLFRAGGREQYF. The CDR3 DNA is TGTGCCAGCAGCTTGTTCCGAGCGGGGGGGCGAGAGCAGTACTTC.

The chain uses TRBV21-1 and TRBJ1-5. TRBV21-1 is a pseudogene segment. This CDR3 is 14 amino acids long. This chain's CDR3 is CASSKEAGSQPQHF. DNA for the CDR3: TGTGCCAGCAGCAAAGAGGCAGGGAGCCAGCCCCAGCATTTT.

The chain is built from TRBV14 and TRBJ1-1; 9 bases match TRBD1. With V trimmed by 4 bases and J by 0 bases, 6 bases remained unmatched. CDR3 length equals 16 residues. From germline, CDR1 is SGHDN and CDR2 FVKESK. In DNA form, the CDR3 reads TGTGCCAGCAGCCTCATGACAGGGGGTATGAACACTGAAGCTTTCTTT. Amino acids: CASSLMTGGMNTEAFF.

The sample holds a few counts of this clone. For the CDR3, the DNA is TGTGCCAGCAGCTCCCCCGCTTTAAGTAGCGGGGGGGTAAGGGTAGTGACAGATACGCAGTATTTT. Its protein is CASSSPALSSGGVRVVTDTQYF. The V gene is TRBV2, the J gene TRBJ2-3; TRBD2 agrees at 11 bases. The CDR3 contains 22 residues. Germline V gene sequence: CDR1 SNHLY, CDR2 FYNNEI. The V and J ends lost 6 bases and 3 bases, in that order; junction bases with no gene match: 26. The complete variable domain, with remaining parts taken from reference TRBV2 and TRBJ2-3, reads EPEVTQTPSHQVTQMGQEVILRCVPISNHLYFYWYRQILGQKVEFLVSFYNNEISEKSEIFDDQFSVERPDGSNFTLKIRSTKLEDSAMYFCASSSPALSSGGVRVVTDTQYFGPGTRLTVL.

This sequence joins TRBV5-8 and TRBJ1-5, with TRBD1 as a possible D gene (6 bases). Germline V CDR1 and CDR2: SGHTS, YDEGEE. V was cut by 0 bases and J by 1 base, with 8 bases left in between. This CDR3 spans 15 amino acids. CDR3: CASSLGQGSNQPQHF. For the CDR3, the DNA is TGTGCCAGCAGCTTGGGGCAGGGGAGCAATCAGCCCCAGCATTTT.

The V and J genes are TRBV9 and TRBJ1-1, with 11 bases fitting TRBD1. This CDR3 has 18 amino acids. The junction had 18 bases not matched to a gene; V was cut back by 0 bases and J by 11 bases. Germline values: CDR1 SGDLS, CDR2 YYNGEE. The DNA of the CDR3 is TGTGCCAGCAGCGTAGGAAATTCGCCAGGGACAGGGGGAACTTGGGCTTTCTTT. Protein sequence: CASSVGNSPGTGGTWAFF.

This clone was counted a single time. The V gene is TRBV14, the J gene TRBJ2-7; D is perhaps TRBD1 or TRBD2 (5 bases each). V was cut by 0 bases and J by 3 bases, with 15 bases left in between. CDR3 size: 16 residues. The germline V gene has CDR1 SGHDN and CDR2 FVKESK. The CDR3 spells CASSQDGDKRGYEQYF. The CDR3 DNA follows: TGTGCCAGCAGCCAAGATGGTGACAAGAGGGGCTACGAGCAGTACTTC. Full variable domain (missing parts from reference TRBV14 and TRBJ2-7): EAGVTQFPSHSVIEKGQTVTLRCDPISGHDNLYWYRRVMGKEIKFLLHFVKESKQDESGMPNNRFLAERTGGTYSTLKVQPAELEDSGVYFCASSQDGDKRGYEQYFGPGTRLTVT.

The CDR3 loop is CAISESLGNTGELFF. CDR3 DNA sequence: TGTGCCATCAGTGAGTCGTTGGGGAACACCGGGGAGCTGTTTTTT. The V call is TRBV10-3, the J call TRBJ2-2; D gene unclear. Germline V gives CDR1 ENHRY, CDR2 SYGVKD. CDR3 length: 15 residues. Trimming took off 0 bases at V and 1 base at J, with 6 bases between the two ends.

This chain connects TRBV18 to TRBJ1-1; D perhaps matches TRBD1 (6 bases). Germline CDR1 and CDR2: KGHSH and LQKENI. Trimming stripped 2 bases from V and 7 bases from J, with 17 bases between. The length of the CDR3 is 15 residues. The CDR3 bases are TGTGCCAGCTCACCAATTGGGGGGCTGTTGAATGAAGCTTTCTTT. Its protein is CASSPIGGLLNEAFF.

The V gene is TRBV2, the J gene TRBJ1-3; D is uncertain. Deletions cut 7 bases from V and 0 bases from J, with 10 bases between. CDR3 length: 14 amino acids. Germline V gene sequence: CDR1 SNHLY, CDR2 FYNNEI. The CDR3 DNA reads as TGTGCCAGCACCCTAACTTCCTCTGGAAACACCATATATTTT. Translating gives CASTLTSSGNTIYF.

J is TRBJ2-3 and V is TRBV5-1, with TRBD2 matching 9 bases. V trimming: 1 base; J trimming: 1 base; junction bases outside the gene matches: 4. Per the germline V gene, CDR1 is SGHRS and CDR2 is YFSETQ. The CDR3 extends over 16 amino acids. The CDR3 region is CASSLKRGVGTDTQYF. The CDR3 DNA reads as TGCGCCAGCAGCTTGAAGCGGGGGGTTGGCACAGATACGCAGTATTTT.

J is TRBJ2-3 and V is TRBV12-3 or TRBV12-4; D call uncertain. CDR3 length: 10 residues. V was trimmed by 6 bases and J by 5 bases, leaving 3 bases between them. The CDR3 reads CASRGDTQYF. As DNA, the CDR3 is TGTGCCAGCAGAGGAGATACGCAGTATTTT.

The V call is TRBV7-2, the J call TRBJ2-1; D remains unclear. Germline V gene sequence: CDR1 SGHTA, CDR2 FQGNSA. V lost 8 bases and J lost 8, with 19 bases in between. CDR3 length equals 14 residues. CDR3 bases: TGTGCCAGCCCCTTGCGAGCGAGTTCCGATGAGCAGTTCTTC. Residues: CASPLRASSDEQFF.

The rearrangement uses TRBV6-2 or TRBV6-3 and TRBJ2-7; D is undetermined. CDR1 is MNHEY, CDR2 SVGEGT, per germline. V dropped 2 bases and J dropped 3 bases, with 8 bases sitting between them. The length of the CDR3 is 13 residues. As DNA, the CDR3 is TGTGCCAGCAGTTACGAGGCGAGCTACGAGCAGTACTTC. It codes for CASSYEASYEQYF.

The DNA for the CDR3 is TGTGCCAGCAGCTTAAACGGCTACGAGCAGTACGTC. Encoded protein: CASSLNGYEQYV. J is TRBJ2-7 and V is TRBV7-2; D unclear. The V gene lost 2 bases and the J gene lost 3 bases, with 5 bases spanning the gap. The CDR3 length is 12 residues. CDR1 is SGHTA, CDR2 FQGNSA, per germline.

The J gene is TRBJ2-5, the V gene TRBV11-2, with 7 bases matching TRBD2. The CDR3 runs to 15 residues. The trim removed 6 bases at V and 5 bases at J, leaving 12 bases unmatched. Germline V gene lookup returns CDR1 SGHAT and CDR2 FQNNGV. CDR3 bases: TGTGCCAGCAGTTCCACGACCGGGACTAAGGAGACCCAGTACTTC. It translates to CASSSTTGTKETQYF.

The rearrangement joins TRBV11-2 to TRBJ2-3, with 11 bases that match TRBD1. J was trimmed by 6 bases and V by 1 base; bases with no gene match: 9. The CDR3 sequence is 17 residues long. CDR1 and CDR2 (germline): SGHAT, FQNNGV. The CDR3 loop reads CASSLAKPGQGVDTQYF. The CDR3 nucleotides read TGTGCCAGCAGCTTAGCGAAACCGGGACAGGGGGTTGATACGCAGTATTTT.

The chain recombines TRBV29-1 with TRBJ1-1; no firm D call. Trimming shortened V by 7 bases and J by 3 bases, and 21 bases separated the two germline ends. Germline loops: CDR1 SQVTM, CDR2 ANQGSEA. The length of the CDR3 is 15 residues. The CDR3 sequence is CSGHRVKGLDTEAFF. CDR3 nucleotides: TGCAGCGGCCACCGAGTAAAAGGGTTGGACACTGAAGCTTTCTTT.

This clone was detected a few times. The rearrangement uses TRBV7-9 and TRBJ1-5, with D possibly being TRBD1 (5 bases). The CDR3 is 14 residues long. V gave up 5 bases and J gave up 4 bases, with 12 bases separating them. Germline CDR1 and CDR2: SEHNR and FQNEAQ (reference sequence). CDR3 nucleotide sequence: TGTGCCAGCAGCAGACCGGGGCCAAATCAGCCCCAGCATTTT. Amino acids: CASSRPGPNQPQHF.